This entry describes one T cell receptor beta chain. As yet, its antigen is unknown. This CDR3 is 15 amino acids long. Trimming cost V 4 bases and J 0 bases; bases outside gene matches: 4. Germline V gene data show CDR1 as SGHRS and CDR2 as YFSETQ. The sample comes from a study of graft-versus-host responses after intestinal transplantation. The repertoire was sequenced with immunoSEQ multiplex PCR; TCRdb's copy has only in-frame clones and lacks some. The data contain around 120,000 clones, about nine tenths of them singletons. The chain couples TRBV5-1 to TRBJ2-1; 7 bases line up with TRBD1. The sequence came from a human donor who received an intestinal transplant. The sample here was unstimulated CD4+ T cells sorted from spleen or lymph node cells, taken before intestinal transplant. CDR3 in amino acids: CASSLGQSSYNEQFF. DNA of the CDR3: TGCGCCAGCAGCCTGGGACAGAGCTCCTACAATGAGCAGTTCTTC.